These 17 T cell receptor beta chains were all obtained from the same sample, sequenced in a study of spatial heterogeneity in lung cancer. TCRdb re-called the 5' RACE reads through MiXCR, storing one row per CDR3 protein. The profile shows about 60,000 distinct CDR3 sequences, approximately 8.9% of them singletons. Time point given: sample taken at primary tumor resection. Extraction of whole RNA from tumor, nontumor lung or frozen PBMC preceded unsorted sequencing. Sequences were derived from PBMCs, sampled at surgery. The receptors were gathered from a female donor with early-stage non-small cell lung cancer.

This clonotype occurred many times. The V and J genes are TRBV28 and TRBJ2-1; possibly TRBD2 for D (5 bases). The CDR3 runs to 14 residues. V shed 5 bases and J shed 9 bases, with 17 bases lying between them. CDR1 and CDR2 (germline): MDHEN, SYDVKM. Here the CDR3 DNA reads TGTGCCAGCAGTCCGGGAACCGCTTCTGGTGAGCAGTTCTTC. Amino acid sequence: CASSPGTASGEQFF. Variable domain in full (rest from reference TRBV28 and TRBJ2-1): DVKVTQSSRYLVKRTGEKVFLECVQDMDHENMFWYRQDPGLGLRLIYFSYDVKMKEKGDIPEGYSVSREKKERFSLILESASTNQTSMYLCASSPGTASGEQFFGPGTRLTVL.

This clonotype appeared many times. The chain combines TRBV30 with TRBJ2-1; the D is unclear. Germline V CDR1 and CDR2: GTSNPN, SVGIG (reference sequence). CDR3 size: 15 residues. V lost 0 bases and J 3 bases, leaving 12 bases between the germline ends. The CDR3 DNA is TGTGCCTGGAGTGTACAGAATAGACACTACAATGAGCAGTTCTTC. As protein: CAWSVQNRHYNEQFF.

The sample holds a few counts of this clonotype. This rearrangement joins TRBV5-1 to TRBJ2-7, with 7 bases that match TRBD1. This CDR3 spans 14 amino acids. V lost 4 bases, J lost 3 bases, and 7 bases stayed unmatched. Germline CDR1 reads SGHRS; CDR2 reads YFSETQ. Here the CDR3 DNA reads TGCGCCAGCAGCCAGACAGGGTCCGGCTACGAGCAGTACTTC. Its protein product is CASSQTGSGYEQYF. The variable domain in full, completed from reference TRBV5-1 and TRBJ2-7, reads KAGVTQTPRYLIKTRGQQVTLSCSPISGHRSVSWYQQTPGQGLQFLFEYFSETQRNKGNFPGRFSGRQFSNSRSEMNVSTLELGDSALYLCASSQTGSGYEQYFGPGTRLTVT.

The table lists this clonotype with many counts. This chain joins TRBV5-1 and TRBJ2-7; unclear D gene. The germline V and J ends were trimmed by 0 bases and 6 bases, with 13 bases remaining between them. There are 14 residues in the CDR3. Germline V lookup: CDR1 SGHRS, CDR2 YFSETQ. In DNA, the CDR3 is TGCGCCAGCAGCTTGGTGGGCCGGTCGGGCGAGCAGTACTTC. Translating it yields CASSLVGRSGEQYF.

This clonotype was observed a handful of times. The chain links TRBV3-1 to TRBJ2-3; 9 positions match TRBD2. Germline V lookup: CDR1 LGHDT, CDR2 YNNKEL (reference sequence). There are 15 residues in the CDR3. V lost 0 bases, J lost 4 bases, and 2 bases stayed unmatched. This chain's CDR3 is CASSQDAGGADTQYF. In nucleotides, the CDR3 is TGTGCCAGCAGCCAAGATGCGGGAGGGGCAGATACGCAGTATTTT.

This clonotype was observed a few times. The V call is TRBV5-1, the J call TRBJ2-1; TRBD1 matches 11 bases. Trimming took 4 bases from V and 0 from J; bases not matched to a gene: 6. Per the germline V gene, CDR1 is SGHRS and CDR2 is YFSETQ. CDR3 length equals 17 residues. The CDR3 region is CASSGGTGGSSYNEQFF. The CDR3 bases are TGCGCCAGCAGCGGCGGGACAGGGGGAAGCTCCTACAATGAGCAGTTCTTC.

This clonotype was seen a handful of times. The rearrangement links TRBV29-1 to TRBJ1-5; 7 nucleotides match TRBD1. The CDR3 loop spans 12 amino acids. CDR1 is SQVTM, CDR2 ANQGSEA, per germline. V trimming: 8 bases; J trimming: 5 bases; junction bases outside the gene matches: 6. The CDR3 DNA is TGCAGCTTCCGACAGGGTCATCAGCCCCAGCATTTT. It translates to CSFRQGHQPQHF.

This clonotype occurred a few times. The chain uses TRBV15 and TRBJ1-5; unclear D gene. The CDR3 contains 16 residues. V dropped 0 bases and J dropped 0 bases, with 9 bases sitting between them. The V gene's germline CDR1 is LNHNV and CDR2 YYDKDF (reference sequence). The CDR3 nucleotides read TGTGCCACCAGCAGAGATGCCGGCAATAGCAATCAGCCCCAGCATTTT. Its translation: CATSRDAGNSNQPQHF.

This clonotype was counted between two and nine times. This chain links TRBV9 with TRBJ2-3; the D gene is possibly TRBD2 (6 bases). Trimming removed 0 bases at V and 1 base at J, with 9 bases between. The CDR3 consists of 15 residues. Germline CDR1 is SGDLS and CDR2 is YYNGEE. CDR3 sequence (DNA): TGTGCCAGCAGCGTAGTGTGGGGGGGCACAGATACGCAGTATTTT. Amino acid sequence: CASSVVWGGTDTQYF.

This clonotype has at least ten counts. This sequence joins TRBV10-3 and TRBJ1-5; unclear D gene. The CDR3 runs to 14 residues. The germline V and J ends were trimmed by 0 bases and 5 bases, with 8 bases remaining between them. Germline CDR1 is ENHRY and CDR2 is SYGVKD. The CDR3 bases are TGTGCCATCAGTGAGTCGAGAGCCGATCAGCCCCAGCATTTT. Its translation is CAISESRADQPQHF.

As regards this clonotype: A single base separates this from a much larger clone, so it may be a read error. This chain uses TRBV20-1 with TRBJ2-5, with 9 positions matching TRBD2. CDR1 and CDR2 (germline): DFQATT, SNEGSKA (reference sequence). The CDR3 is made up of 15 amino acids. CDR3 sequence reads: CSAPPLAGNQETRYF. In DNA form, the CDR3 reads TGCAGTGCTCCCCCACTAGCGGGTAACCAAGAGACCCGGTACTTC.

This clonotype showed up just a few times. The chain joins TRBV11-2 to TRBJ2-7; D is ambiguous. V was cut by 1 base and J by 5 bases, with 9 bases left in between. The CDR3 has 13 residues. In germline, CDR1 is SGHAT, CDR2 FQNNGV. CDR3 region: CASSLGRVNEQYV. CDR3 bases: TGTGCCAGCAGCTTAGGAAGGGTCAACGAGCAGTACGTC.

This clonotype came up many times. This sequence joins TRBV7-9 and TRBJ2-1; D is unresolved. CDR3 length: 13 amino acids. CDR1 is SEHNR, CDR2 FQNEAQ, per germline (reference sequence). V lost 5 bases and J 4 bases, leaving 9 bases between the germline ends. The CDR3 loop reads CASSVGVYNEQFF. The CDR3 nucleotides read TGTGCCAGCAGCGTTGGGGTGTACAATGAGCAGTTCTTC. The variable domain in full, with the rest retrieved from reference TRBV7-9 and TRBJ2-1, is DTGVSQNPRHKITKRGQNVTFRCDPISEHNRLYWYRQTLGQGPEFLTYFQNEAQLEKSRLLSDRFSAERPKGSFSTLEIQRTEQGDSAMYLCASSVGVYNEQFFGPGTRLTVL.

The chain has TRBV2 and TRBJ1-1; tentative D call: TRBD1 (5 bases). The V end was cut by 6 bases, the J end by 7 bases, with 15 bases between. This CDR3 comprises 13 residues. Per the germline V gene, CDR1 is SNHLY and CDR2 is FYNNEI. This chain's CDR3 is CASRPYGGSEAFF. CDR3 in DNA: TGTGCCAGCAGACCATATGGGGGGAGTGAAGCTTTCTTT.

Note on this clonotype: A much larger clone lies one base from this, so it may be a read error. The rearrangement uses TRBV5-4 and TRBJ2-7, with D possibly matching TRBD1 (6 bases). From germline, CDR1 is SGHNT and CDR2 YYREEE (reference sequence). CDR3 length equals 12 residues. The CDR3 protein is CASNLDSYEQYF. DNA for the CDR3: TGTGCCAGCAACTTGGACAGCTACGAGCAGTACTTC.

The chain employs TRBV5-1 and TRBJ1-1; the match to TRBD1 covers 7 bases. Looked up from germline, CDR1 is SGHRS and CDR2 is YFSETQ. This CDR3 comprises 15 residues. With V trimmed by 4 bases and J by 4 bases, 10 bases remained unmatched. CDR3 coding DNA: TGCGCCAGCAGCCCCAGTACAGGGGCGGGCACTGAAGCTTTCTTT. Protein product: CASSPSTGAGTEAFF.

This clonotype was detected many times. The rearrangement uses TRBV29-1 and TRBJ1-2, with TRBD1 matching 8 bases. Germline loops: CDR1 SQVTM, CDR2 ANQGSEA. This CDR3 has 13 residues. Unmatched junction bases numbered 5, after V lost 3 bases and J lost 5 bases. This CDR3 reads CSVESGQEYGYTF. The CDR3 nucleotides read TGCAGCGTTGAGTCGGGACAGGAGTATGGCTACACCTTC.